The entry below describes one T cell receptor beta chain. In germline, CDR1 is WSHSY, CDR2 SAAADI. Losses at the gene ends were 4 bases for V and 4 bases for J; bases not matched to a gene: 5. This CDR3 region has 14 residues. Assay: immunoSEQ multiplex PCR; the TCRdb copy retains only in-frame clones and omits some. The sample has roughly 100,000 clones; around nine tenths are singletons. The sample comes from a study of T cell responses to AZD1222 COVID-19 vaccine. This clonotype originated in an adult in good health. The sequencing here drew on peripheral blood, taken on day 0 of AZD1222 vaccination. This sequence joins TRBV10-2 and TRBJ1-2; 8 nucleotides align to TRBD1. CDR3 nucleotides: TGCGCCAGCAGTGGGACAGGGCCTGGCTATGGCTACACCTTC. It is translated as CASSGTGPGYGYTF.